This T cell receptor beta chain was profiled in a study of T cells expressing NK-cell markers. Whole-study context: Sorted CD3+CD56+NKG2C+, CD3+CD56+NKG2C- and CD3+CD56-NKG2C+ T cells supplied TCR beta repertoires. Seven HCMV-seropositive donors and one seronegative donor made up the eight sequenced donors. Points from the study as a whole: Expanded clones of NKG2C+ T cells had an unclear HCMV specificity. A range of about 1.0-7.0% of CD8+ T cells consisted of dominant NKG2C+ clonotypes in a handful of donors.

Concerning this clonotype itself: What it binds is unknown.

The CDR3 is 16 residues long. TCRdb re-called the 5' RACE reads, yielding one record per CDR3 amino acid sequence without DNA. Its table lists approximately 460,000 distinct CDR3 sequences. This receptor was obtained from a woman aged 18-70 years in good health. The chain recombines TRBV12-3 or TRBV12-4 with TRBJ2-1. Material for sequencing was blood T cells: a sorted CD56 or NKG2C T cell subset, CD4+ or CD8+ T cells, or bulk PBMC T cells (not recorded which). The CDR3: CASSSPGVSSYNEQFF.